A single sample gave rise to the 20 T cell receptor beta chains below, sequenced in a study of cytomegalovirus exposure and HLA in healthy donors. Primers: 60 Vbeta forward and 13 Jbeta reverse. Generated by immunoSEQ multiplex PCR, the TCRdb table keeps only in-frame clones and is missing some. This table holds around 34,000 clones. The sequencing input was PBMCs. These receptors were taken from a woman aged 40 to 55 in good health and CMV-seropositive.

This CDR3 is CASSPYQQAEYGYTF. For the CDR3, the DNA is TGTGCCAGCAGCCCGTACCAACAGGCTGAGTATGGCTACACCTTC. The rearrangement uses TRBV9 and TRBJ1-2; a possible D gene is TRBD1 (5 bases). Deletions cut 4 bases from V and 5 bases from J, with 18 bases between. Germline CDR1 SGDLS, CDR2 YYNGEE. This CDR3 region has 15 residues.

The rearrangement links TRBV27 to TRBJ2-5; D is perhaps TRBD2 (5 bases). Trimming cost V 5 bases and J 4 bases, with 14 bases left between them. CDR1 and CDR2 from the germline V gene are MNHEY and SMNVEV (reference sequence). The CDR3 runs 14 residues. The CDR3 bases are TGTGCCAGCAGTCTCCACTTGGGGAGAGAGACCCAGTACTTC. This gives the protein CASSLHLGRETQYF.

The chain employs TRBV6-5 and TRBJ1-5, with D possibly TRBD1 on 6 matching bases. Per the germline V gene, CDR1 is MNHEY and CDR2 is SVGAGI. The CDR3 is 15 residues long. V lost 3 bases to trimming and J lost 1 base, with 10 bases between them. The CDR3: CASSYAGGSNQPQHF. CDR3 nucleotide sequence: TGTGCCAGCAGTTATGCGGGGGGCAGCAATCAGCCCCAGCATTTT.

DNA for the CDR3: TGTGCCACCAGCAACGGACTATTCAATTCACCCCTCCACTTT. The encoded protein is CATSNGLFNSPLHF. The chain employs TRBV15 and TRBJ1-6; D is unresolved. CDR1 LNHNV and CDR2 YYDKDF come from the germline V gene (reference sequence). This CDR3 spans 14 amino acids. The V end lost 4 bases, the J end lost 7 bases, and 11 bases lay between the germline ends.

In DNA form, the CDR3 reads TGTGCCTGTAACAGCCGATACTCTGGAAACACCATATATTTT. Residues: CACNSRYSGNTIYF. This chain links TRBV30 with TRBJ1-3, with unresolved D. Between the trimmed V and J ends, which lost 6 bases and 0 bases, there was a span of 12 bases. The CDR3 is 14 amino acids. Germline CDR1 and CDR2: GTSNPN and SVGIG (reference sequence).

The chain is built from TRBV4-2 and TRBJ2-1; 16 bases align to TRBD2. The CDR3 has 15 residues. Germline values: CDR1 LGHNA, CDR2 YNFKEQ. The V gene end was trimmed by 6 bases and the J gene end by 15 bases; junction bases not matched to a gene: 11. CDR3 coding DNA: TGTGCCAGCAGGGAAGAGGGACTAGCGGGGGGGCCTCCGTTCTTC. Translated, it gives CASREEGLAGGPPFF.

The J gene is TRBJ2-1, the V gene TRBV28; 10 bases match TRBD2. The CDR3 spans 14 residues. CDR1 and CDR2 from the germline V gene are MDHEN and SYDVKM. V lost 3 bases and J lost 7; bases outside the gene matches: 3. CDR3 residues: CASSLSGGGNEQFF. The CDR3, as DNA: TGTGCCAGCAGTTTGAGCGGGGGGGGAAATGAGCAGTTCTTC.

The genes are TRBV5-8 and TRBJ2-1; TRBD2 matches at 13 bases. The CDR3 contains 17 residues. Germline V gives CDR1 SGHTS, CDR2 YDEGEE. V was pared by 4 bases and J by 8 bases, with 12 bases of the junction left unmatched. The CDR3 DNA sequence: TGTGCCAGCAGCCCCTCGACTGGACTAGCGGGAGCTGATGAGCAGTTCTTC. Protein: CASSPSTGLAGADEQFF. Together with reference TRBV5-8 and TRBJ2-1, the CDR3 gives the full variable domain: EAGVTQSPTHLIKTRGQQATLRCSPISGHTSVYWYQQALGLGLQFLLWYDEGEERNRGNFPPRFSGRQFPNYSSELNVNALELEDSALYLCASSPSTGLAGADEQFFGPGTRLTVL.

In DNA, the CDR3 is TGTGCCAGCAGCGAGAGACAGGGGGCTGGGAATGAGCAGTTCTTC. Amino acids: CASSERQGAGNEQFF. The chain employs TRBV9 and TRBJ2-1, with 10 bases identical to TRBD1. This CDR3 has 15 amino acids. Germline V lookup: CDR1 SGDLS, CDR2 YYNGEE. V dropped 3 bases and J dropped 7; count of bases not matched to a gene: 7. Combining the CDR3 with reference TRBV9 and TRBJ2-1 gives the whole variable domain DSGVTQTPKHLITATGQRVTLRCSPRSGDLSVYWYQQSLDQGLQFLIQYYNGEERAKGNILERFSAQQFPDLHSELNLSSLELGDSALYFCASSERQGAGNEQFFGPGTRLTVL.

This CDR3 reads CASSFRTSTVEAFF. The DNA of the CDR3 is TGTGCCAGCAGCTTTCGCACATCGACAGTTGAAGCTTTCTTT. V gene TRBV11-2 combines with J gene TRBJ1-1; possibly TRBD1 for D (5 bases). Germline V gene data show CDR1 as SGHAT and CDR2 as FQNNGV. The CDR3 totals 14 residues. V was shortened by 3 bases and J by 7 bases, with 15 bases between the two germline ends.

This chain links TRBV7-9 with TRBJ2-7, with TRBD1 matching over 11 bases. Germline loops: CDR1 SEHNR, CDR2 FQNEAQ (reference sequence). The CDR3 runs 14 residues. Germline trimming cut 4 bases from V and 5 bases from J; bases unmatched to any gene: 4. CDR3 bases: TGTGCCAGCAGCTGGACAGGGGGCCGCGACGAGCAGTACTTC. Residues: CASSWTGGRDEQYF. Full variable domain (outside the CDR3, taken from reference TRBV7-9 and TRBJ2-7): DTGVSQNPRHKITKRGQNVTFRCDPISEHNRLYWYRQTLGQGPEFLTYFQNEAQLEKSRLLSDRFSAERPKGSFSTLEIQRTEQGDSAMYLCASSWTGGRDEQYFGPGTRLTVT.

The genes are TRBV28 and TRBJ2-1, with D perhaps TRBD2 (6 bases). There are 14 residues in the CDR3. The V gene's germline CDR1 is MDHEN and CDR2 SYDVKM. Trimming stripped 3 bases from V and 5 bases from J, with 11 bases between. Here the CDR3 DNA reads TGTGCCAGCAGTTTGGGGGGACTTCACAATGAGCAGTTCTTC. Residues: CASSLGGLHNEQFF.

The chain has TRBV28 and TRBJ2-3; TRBD1 matches 7 bases. V was pared by 5 bases and J by 1 base, with 3 bases of the junction left unmatched. The germline V gene encodes CDR1 MDHEN and CDR2 SYDVKM. This CDR3 contains 14 residues. CDR3 coding DNA: TGTGCCAGCAGTCACGGACAGGGCACAGATACGCAGTATTTT. Amino acids: CASSHGQGTDTQYF.

The rearrangement links TRBV11-2 to TRBJ2-7; 8 bases agree with TRBD2. Looked up from germline, CDR1 is SGHAT and CDR2 is FQNNGV. This CDR3 is built from 16 residues. Trimming took 7 bases from V and 4 from J; bases not matched to a gene: 15. The CDR3: CASTPGGAVAWYEQYF. The CDR3 region has the DNA TGTGCCAGCACCCCGGGGGGGGCGGTGGCTTGGTACGAGCAGTACTTC.

The chain recombines TRBV5-1 with TRBJ2-3, with D perhaps matching TRBD1 (6 bases). The CDR3 has 14 amino acids. Trimming removed 4 bases from V and 2 bases from J, with 11 bases in between. The germline V gene encodes CDR1 SGHRS and CDR2 YFSETQ. CDR3 sequence reads: CASSQGSPTDTQYF. CDR3 DNA sequence: TGCGCCAGCAGCCAGGGGTCCCCCACAGATACGCAGTATTTT.

The chain links TRBV27 to TRBJ2-7, with 8 bases fitting TRBD1. CDR1 and CDR2 (germline): MNHEY, SMNVEV (reference sequence). CDR3 length: 16 amino acids. The V and J ends lost 2 bases and 7 bases, in that order; junction bases with no gene match: 13. The CDR3 DNA reads as TGTGCCAGCAGTTTACGGACAGGGAGCCCCCCTAGAGAGCAGTACTTC. Residues: CASSLRTGSPPREQYF.

The DNA of the CDR3 is TGCAGCGTTGAATCTGCGGCGCCCGGTTCCTACGAGCAGTACTTC. Translation gives CSVESAAPGSYEQYF. The J gene is TRBJ2-7, the V gene TRBV29-1; D is ambiguous. The CDR3 totals 15 residues. Trimming left V 2 bases short and J 1 base short, with 15 bases between. The V gene's germline CDR1 is SQVTM and CDR2 ANQGSEA.

This chain links TRBV5-1 with TRBJ1-4; TRBD1 might be the D (5 bases). CDR1 is SGHRS and CDR2 is YFSETQ in the germline V gene. The CDR3 spans 15 residues. V was shortened by 4 bases and J by 8 bases, with 18 bases between the two germline ends. The CDR3 DNA follows: TGCGCCAGCAGCGCAGATCAGGGTGCCGGGGAAAAACTGTTTTTT. The encoded protein is CASSADQGAGEKLFF.

The CDR3 DNA reads TGTGCCAGCAGCGAGCGACAGTCTGCAGATACGCAGTATTTT. Translation gives CASSERQSADTQYF. V and J are TRBV9 and TRBJ2-3; perhaps TRBD1 as D (5 bases). Between the trimmed V and J ends, which lost 3 bases and 4 bases, there was a span of 12 bases. Germline V lookup: CDR1 SGDLS, CDR2 YYNGEE. This CDR3 is built from 14 residues.

CDR3 amino acids: CASRRGQNTGELFF. In nucleotides, the CDR3 is TGTGCCAGTAGGAGAGGGCAGAACACCGGGGAGCTGTTTTTT. The chain recombines TRBV19 with TRBJ2-2, with D perhaps TRBD2 (5 bases). CDR1 LNHDA and CDR2 SQIVND come from the germline V gene (reference sequence). The CDR3 consists of 14 residues. V was shortened by 6 bases and J by 1 base, with 9 bases between the two germline ends.